Reported below is one TCR beta chain. Data came from immunoSEQ multiplex PCR; TCRdb stores just in-frame clones and leaves some out. Of 440,000 or so clones detected, less than 95% appear once; the ten largest clones hold around 4.5%. Trimming removed 3 bases from V and 4 bases from J; junction bases left unmatched: 4. In germline, CDR1 is LGHNA, CDR2 YSLEER. The CDR3 contains 14 residues. Sample treatment: around 19 received Ad26.COV2.S at low or high dose, single or two shots; about 5 received placebo; per-sample allocation not given. At day 63 after the first vaccine or placebo injection, samples were drawn. This sample stems from a study of Ad26.COV2.S vaccination and SARS-CoV-2 variants. Turning to the study itself: Ad26.COV2.S given intramuscularly, once or twice 56 days apart.

This TCR was recovered from a person between 18 and 65 years old who received the Ad26.COV2.S COVID-19 vaccine or a placebo. This chain uses TRBV4-3 with TRBJ1-2, with TRBD1 identical over 8 bases. The sequences come from peripheral blood, collected in a trial of Ad26.COV2.S vaccine versus placebo. The CDR3 DNA reads TGCGCCAGCAGCCATGCAGGGGGCGGCTATGGCTACACCTTC. Translated: CASSHAGGGYGYTF.